This T cell receptor beta chain was sequenced in a study of shared clonotypes between healthy human individuals. In the study overall: Per donor, CD8 memory used one plate, CD8 naive used two, CD4 memory used three and CD4 naive used three.

Regarding this clone: Antigen unknown.

At a deep level, the assay was run. The protocol was immunoSEQ multiplex PCR, while the TCRdb copy is restricted to in-frame clones and leaves out a portion. Among a few hundred thousand clones, roughly 97% were seen once, and the ten largest hold 0.055% to 0.07%. The germline V gene has CDR1 LNHDA and CDR2 SQIVND (reference sequence). V was cut by 7 bases and J by 3 bases, with 18 bases left in between. There are 16 residues in the CDR3. Within Nashville, Tennessee resided all donors, each a Caucasian adult. Whole-study results and caveats: Naive CD4 clonotypes overlapped across several donors at around 4.8%.

The sequenced sample consisted of naive CD4+ T cells sorted from blood. The sample's subset: CD45RA+ positively selected. The receptor was isolated from a woman aged 25 to 45 in good health. This sequence joins TRBV19 and TRBJ2-2; tentative D call: TRBD1 (6 bases). In nucleotides, the CDR3 is TGTGCCAGTAACCCCACGGACAGTCGCGACACCGGGGAGCTGTTTTTT. Encoded protein: CASNPTDSRDTGELFF.